The 12 T cell receptor beta chains below come from one sample, sequenced in a study of CD8 T cells in Susac syndrome. Random hexamers were used to reverse transcribe an amount of about 0.45 to 1 ug RNA. Each CDR3 protein is one row after TCRdb ran MiXCR on the immunoSEQ multiplex PCR reads. This table holds 90,000 or so distinct CDR3 sequences, over 85% found once. Sequenced sample: CD8+ T cells from PBMCs. These receptors originate from a human donor in good health.

The genes are TRBV9 and TRBJ2-7; D may be TRBD2 (7 bases). Per germline, CDR1 SGDLS and CDR2 YYNGEE. Trimming removed 3 bases at V and 2 bases at J, with 18 bases between. This CDR3 has 16 amino acids. The CDR3 DNA sequence: TGTGCCAGCAGCGGGATGGGGGGGGGCCTAACCTACGAGCAGTACTTC. Amino acid sequence: CASSGMGGGLTYEQYF.

This chain connects TRBV15 to TRBJ2-7, with 9 positions matching TRBD1. J lost 5 bases, V lost 0 bases, and 11 bases had no gene match. CDR1 is LNHNV and CDR2 is YYDKDF in the germline V gene (reference sequence). CDR3 length: 17 amino acids. The CDR3 loop is CATSREPVGTGLNEQYF. Written as DNA, the CDR3 is TGTGCCACCAGCAGAGAGCCCGTCGGGACAGGGCTTAACGAGCAGTACTTC.

Here the CDR3 DNA reads TGCAGCGCCCCAAAATATGGAAACAATGAGCAGTTCTTC. Amino acid sequence: CSAPKYGNNEQFF. The chain combines TRBV29-1 with TRBJ2-1; D uncertain. Trimming took off 7 bases at V and 5 bases at J, with 15 bases between the two ends. In germline, CDR1 is SQVTM, CDR2 ANQGSEA. The CDR3 is 13 amino acids.

The genes are TRBV9 and TRBJ1-1; D perhaps matches TRBD1 (5 bases). Germline V gene sequence: CDR1 SGDLS, CDR2 YYNGEE. V gave up 0 bases and J gave up 1 base, with 7 bases separating them. This CDR3 has 14 amino acids. The CDR3 spells CASSVAGRNTEAFF. In DNA form, the CDR3 reads TGTGCCAGCAGCGTAGCGGGACGGAACACTGAAGCTTTCTTT.

The CDR3 DNA is TGCAGTGCAAGGGGGGCCCTAGCGGGGGCCCGCAATGAGCAGTTCTTC. This translates into CSARGALAGARNEQFF. The chain joins TRBV20-1 to TRBJ2-1; 10 bases map to TRBD2. The trim removed 6 bases at V and 6 bases at J, leaving 14 bases unmatched. Germline V CDR1 and CDR2: DFQATT, SNEGSKA (reference sequence). The length of the CDR3 is 16 residues.

V and J are TRBV10-2 and TRBJ2-1; 8 bases align to TRBD2. With 4 bases clipped from V and 8 bases from J, the junction kept 10 bases outside the gene matches. Germline CDR1 and CDR2: WSHSY and SAAADI. This CDR3 has 15 amino acids. The CDR3 here is CASSAVGGAFDEQFF. The CDR3 DNA follows: TGCGCCAGCAGTGCGGTCGGGGGGGCTTTCGATGAGCAGTTCTTC.

The chain couples TRBV7-7 to TRBJ2-7; possibly TRBD2 for D (7 bases). This CDR3 comprises 15 residues. Trimming shortened V by 2 bases and J by 1 base, and 12 bases separated the two germline ends. The germline gives CDR1 SSHAT, CDR2 FNYEAQ (reference sequence). This CDR3 reads CASSLFRGASYEQYF. In DNA, the CDR3 is TGTGCCAGCAGCTTATTTCGGGGGGCGTCCTACGAGCAGTACTTC.

This rearrangement joins TRBV6-6 to TRBJ1-1, with D tentatively TRBD1 (6 bases). V lost 7 bases, J lost 7 bases, and 13 bases lay in between. The CDR3 loop spans 12 amino acids. In germline, CDR1 is MNHNY, CDR2 SVGAGI (reference sequence). CDR3 in amino acids: CASTKTGLEAFF. The CDR3 DNA reads TGTGCCAGCACTAAGACAGGCCTTGAAGCTTTCTTT.

This sequence joins TRBV19 and TRBJ1-1, with unresolved D. CDR3 length: 13 residues. Trimming stripped 3 bases from V and 7 bases from J, with 12 bases between. Germline CDR1 is LNHDA and CDR2 is SQIVND (reference sequence). The CDR3 DNA sequence: TGTGCCAGTAGTATCCGGCAGGCCGATGAAGCTTTCTTT. Translation gives CASSIRQADEAFF.

This clonotype was recorded a few times. The J gene is TRBJ1-1, the V gene TRBV6-6; D remains unclear. V lost 2 bases and J lost 5, with 12 bases in between. This CDR3 comprises 14 residues. CDR1 is MNHNY, CDR2 SVGAGI, per germline (reference sequence). CDR3 loop: CASSYDEARTEAFF. DNA of the CDR3: TGTGCCAGCAGTTACGACGAGGCTAGGACTGAAGCTTTCTTT.

The V call is TRBV7-2, the J call TRBJ1-1; tentative D call: TRBD1 (6 bases). There are 13 residues in the CDR3. V lost 5 bases and J lost 7, with 14 bases in between. Germline V gives CDR1 SGHTA, CDR2 FQGNSA. The DNA of the CDR3 is TGTGCCAGCAGCATCAGGAGGGGGGATGAAGCTTTCTTT. Protein sequence: CASSIRRGDEAFF.

This chain joins TRBV3-1 and TRBJ1-1; perhaps TRBD1 as D (5 bases). This CDR3 has 12 amino acids. Trimming removed 8 bases at V and 3 bases at J, with 10 bases between. CDR1 and CDR2 (germline): LGHDT, YNNKEL (reference sequence). In nucleotides, the CDR3 is TGTGCCAGCTCACAGGCATACACTGAAGCTTTCTTT. It specifies CASSQAYTEAFF.